This T cell receptor (beta chain) was recorded in a study of multiple sclerosis patients with progressive multifocal leukoencephalopathy. Study outcomes and limitations: It is unclear whether the findings reflect JC virus infection or general immunocompromise. In most PML patients, TRB repertoires appeared less diverse by entropy.

Repertoires were generated with immunoSEQ multiplex PCR, while TCRdb's copy carries only in-frame clones and drops some. The table includes over 25,000 clones, about nine tenths detected once. Concerning this clone itself: Its specificity is not known. Within the sample, other DNA sequences also encode this same CDR3.

Stated time point: 5 to 6 months of natalizumab therapy. Prior interferon beta treatment was universal, and the PML patients were all female. This specimen was PBMCs, taken from a patient treated with natalizumab. The receptor was derived from a human donor with multiple sclerosis.

The CDR3 sequence is CASSLGLGERLYGYTF. The CDR3 DNA is TGTGCCAGCAGCTTGGGGCTCGGGGAGAGACTCTATGGCTACACCTTC. This chain links TRBV5-4 with TRBJ1-2; D remains unclear. The germline gives CDR1 SGHNT, CDR2 YYREEE (reference sequence). This CDR3 has 16 amino acids. Trimming left V 0 bases short and J 4 bases short, with 16 bases between.